Following are 30 T cell receptor beta chains from one sample sequenced in a study of sequential checkpoint blockade in melanoma. Assay used: immunoSEQ multiplex PCR; TCRdb lists only in-frame clones, some missing. The data contain fewer than 7,000 clones, about 25% of them singletons. Noted treatment: randomized to nivolumab then ipilimumab (arm A) or the reverse (arm B). The sequences come from tumor tissue (inferred from file names), collected from a patient given nivolumab and ipilimumab in sequence. These receptors were collected from a human donor with melanoma.

The chain couples TRBV30 to TRBJ1-2; D is ambiguous. From germline, CDR1 is GTSNPN and CDR2 SVGIG (reference sequence). Between the trimmed V and J ends, which lost 1 base and 4 bases, there was a span of 10 bases. The CDR3 runs 13 residues. The CDR3 DNA sequence: TGTGCCTGGAGTGGTGTCGCAGGCTATGGCTACACCTTC. It yields the protein CAWSGVAGYGYTF.

The chain carries TRBV29-1 and TRBJ2-2; D tentatively fits TRBD1 or TRBD2 (5 bases each). Trimming removed 0 bases at V and 1 base at J, with 15 bases between. CDR3 length: 17 residues. CDR1 SQVTM and CDR2 ANQGSEA come from the germline V gene. The CDR3, as DNA: TGCAGCGTTGAAGATCGCTCCGGGACGGGGAACACCGGGGAGCTGTTTTTT. Translating gives CSVEDRSGTGNTGELFF.

CDR3 protein: CSVESLAGGYEQYF. CDR3 sequence (DNA): TGCAGCGTTGAAAGTCTAGCGGGAGGATACGAGCAGTACTTC. The genes are TRBV29-1 and TRBJ2-7, with 11 bases matching TRBD2. Unmatched junction bases numbered 4, after V lost 2 bases and J lost 4 bases. The CDR3 contains 14 residues. Per germline, CDR1 SQVTM and CDR2 ANQGSEA.

In this sample, this clone turned up many times. The rearrangement uses TRBV9 and TRBJ2-7; 7 bases align to TRBD1. Germline values: CDR1 SGDLS, CDR2 YYNGEE. J gave up 3 bases and V 4 bases, and 10 bases lay outside the gene matches. The length of the CDR3 is 15 residues. The CDR3: CASSTRDSGFYEQYF. As DNA, the CDR3 is TGTGCCAGCAGCACCCGGGACAGCGGTTTCTACGAGCAGTACTTC.

In its sample, this clone was seen a few times. V is TRBV23-1 and J is TRBJ2-7; the match to TRBD1 covers 7 bases. Being an ORF, TRBV23-1 has a function that is uncertain. The V and J ends lost 6 bases and 3 bases, in that order; junction bases with no gene match: 5. The CDR3 loop spans 13 amino acids. The CDR3 DNA reads TGCGCCAGCAGCATGGGACAGTTCTACGAGCAGTACTTC. Residues: CASSMGQFYEQYF.

The J gene is TRBJ1-5, the V gene TRBV15; D is ambiguous. The CDR3 runs 15 residues. V gave up 0 bases and J gave up 3 bases, with 9 bases separating them. Germline CDR1 LNHNV, CDR2 YYDKDF (reference sequence). CDR3 sequence: CATSRDSGVNQPQHF. CDR3 coding DNA: TGTGCCACCAGCAGAGATTCAGGAGTCAATCAGCCCCAGCATTTT.

The chain employs TRBV19 and TRBJ2-2; TRBD1 agrees at 9 bases. CDR3 size: 15 residues. The V gene's germline CDR1 is LNHDA and CDR2 SQIVND (reference sequence). The junction had 5 bases not matched to a gene; V was cut back by 4 bases and J by 5 bases. CDR3 bases: TGTGCCAGTAGTACGACAGGGGGTGGGACCGGGGAGCTGTTTTTT. This encodes CASSTTGGGTGELFF. The variable domain in full, with the rest retrieved from reference TRBV19 and TRBJ2-2, is DGGITQSPKYLFRKEGQNVTLSCEQNLNHDAMYWYRQDPGQGLRLIYYSQIVNDFQKGDIAEGYSVSREKKESFPLTVTSAQKNPTAFYLCASSTTGGGTGELFFGEGSRLTVL.

Within the sample, this clone is large. V is TRBV11-3 and J is TRBJ2-3, with 7 bases fitting TRBD2. With 3 bases clipped from V and 4 bases from J, the junction kept 4 bases outside the gene matches. The germline V gene has CDR1 SGHNT and CDR2 YENEEA. The CDR3 spans 14 residues. Here the CDR3 DNA reads TGTGCCAGCAGCTTCGGACTAGATCCAGATACGCAGTATTTT. This codes for CASSFGLDPDTQYF.

Only a few counts were recorded for this clone. The chain has TRBV6-8 and TRBJ2-6, with D unresolved. The CDR3 loop spans 16 amino acids. The V and J ends lost 6 bases and 0 bases respectively, with 12 bases between them. The germline CDR1 and CDR2 sequences are MNHGY and SAAAGT. The DNA for the CDR3 is TGTGCCAGCAGCCTACATGGAACCTCTGGGGCCAACGTCCTGACTTTC. Its translation is CASSLHGTSGANVLTF.

The gene calls are TRBV4-1 and TRBJ2-3, with D unclear. V lost 0 bases and J lost 1, with 11 bases in between. CDR3 length: 16 amino acids. Germline CDR1 MGHRA, CDR2 YSYEKL. CDR3 DNA sequence: TGCGCCAGCAGCCAAGATTTGGCTAGGGGCACAGATACGCAGTATTTT. This gives the protein CASSQDLARGTDTQYF.

The V and J genes are TRBV5-1 and TRBJ2-1, with D possibly matching TRBD2 (5 bases). Trimming stripped 0 bases from V and 2 bases from J, with 15 bases between. CDR3 length equals 17 residues. CDR1 SGHRS and CDR2 YFSETQ come from the germline V gene. The CDR3: CASSLGSNYGAYNEQFF. The CDR3 coding sequence is TGCGCCAGCAGCTTGGGTTCAAACTACGGGGCCTACAATGAGCAGTTCTTC.

The chain carries TRBV18 and TRBJ1-1; TRBD1 agrees at 8 bases. The germline V gene encodes CDR1 KGHSH and CDR2 LQKENI. V gave up 4 bases and J gave up 4 bases; unmatched junction bases: 11. CDR3 size: 16 residues. The CDR3 protein is CASSLDRVALSTEAFF. The CDR3 DNA sequence: TGTGCCAGCTCACTGGACAGGGTTGCCCTATCCACTGAAGCTTTCTTT.

This chain joins TRBV25-1 and TRBJ1-5, with 7 nucleotides matching TRBD1. This CDR3 region has 14 residues. V dropped 3 bases and J dropped 7; count of bases not matched to a gene: 6. Germline values: CDR1 MGHDK, CDR2 SYGVNS. CDR3 loop: CASSDKQGLQPQHF. CDR3 in DNA: TGTGCCAGCAGTGATAAACAGGGGTTGCAGCCCCAGCATTTT.

This chain joins TRBV6-8 and TRBJ2-2, with D perhaps TRBD1 (5 bases). Germline CDR1 reads MNHGY; CDR2 reads SAAAGT. Trimming took off 6 bases at V and 2 bases at J, with 22 bases between the two ends. This CDR3 spans 18 amino acids. The CDR3 region has the DNA TGTGCCAGCAGACGGATGCCCACGGACATCCTAAACACCGGGGAGCTGTTTTTT. Translating it yields CASRRMPTDILNTGELFF.

A single count supports this clone. The chain links TRBV18 to TRBJ1-1; no clear D. The CDR3 runs to 15 residues. CDR1 is KGHSH, CDR2 LQKENI, per germline. Trimming shortened V by 3 bases and J by 0 bases, and 11 bases separated the two germline ends. The DNA for the CDR3 is TGTGCCAGCTCACCTCTTCATGGAATGAACACTGAAGCTTTCTTT. Translation gives CASSPLHGMNTEAFF.

This clone was counted a few times. At one end the junction does not follow the germline gene, possibly because of a read error. The gene calls are TRBV11-3 and TRBJ2-4, with TRBD2 identical over 14 bases. Germline V lookup: CDR1 SGHNT, CDR2 YENEEA. This CDR3 is 15 amino acids long. CDR3 in amino acids: CASRPGLAGDGQLDF. The CDR3 DNA reads as TGTGCCAGCAGGCCGGGACTAGCGGGAGACGGGCAATTGGACTTC.

The V gene is TRBV28, the J gene TRBJ2-7; unclear D gene. Trimming took off 10 bases at V and 4 bases at J, with 17 bases between the two ends. Germline CDR1 and CDR2: MDHEN and SYDVKM. The CDR3 consists of 13 residues. The CDR3 nucleotides read TGTGCCACCGCACCGGCGACCTTTTACGAGCAGTACTTC. As protein: CATAPATFYEQYF.

This clone was detected only once. This sequence joins TRBV19 and TRBJ1-1; D remains ambiguous. The CDR3 has 13 residues. Looked up from germline, CDR1 is LNHDA and CDR2 is SQIVND (reference sequence). V was pared by 5 bases and J by 10 bases, with 17 bases between. The CDR3 here is CASSGPDEGRAFF. The CDR3 coding sequence is TGTGCCAGTAGTGGACCCGACGAGGGCCGAGCTTTCTTT.

This clone has more than one count but fewer than ten. This chain uses TRBV6-8 with TRBJ2-2; 9 positions agree with TRBD1. Germline V lookup: CDR1 MNHGY, CDR2 SAAAGT. CDR3 size: 18 residues. The ends lost 1 base at V and 7 bases at J; junction bases unmatched: 13. For the CDR3, the DNA is TGTGCCAGCAGTTACTTCGGAGACAGGGGGGTTACGGACGGGGAGCTGTTTTTT. This encodes CASSYFGDRGVTDGELFF.

Judged by abundance, this clone is medium-sized (0.01 to 0.1%). This chain uses TRBV6-8 with TRBJ1-1; 7 nucleotides match TRBD1. Germline V lookup: CDR1 MNHGY, CDR2 SAAAGT. The CDR3 covers 16 residues. The trim removed 0 bases at V and 1 base at J, leaving 5 bases unmatched. The DNA for the CDR3 is TGTGCCAGCAGTTACTCGTCCGGGACAGAGAACACTGAAGCTTTCTTT. Its protein product is CASSYSSGTENTEAFF.

This clone was seen a few times. The rearrangement links TRBV10-3 to TRBJ1-1, with D possibly being TRBD1 (6 bases). Trimming removed 0 bases from V and 4 bases from J, with 21 bases in between. The CDR3 loop spans 18 amino acids. The germline V gene encodes CDR1 ENHRY and CDR2 SYGVKD. In DNA, the CDR3 is TGTGCCATCAGTGAGTCCCCCTTCGAGGCAGGGGTGACCACTGAAGCTTTCTTT. Translated, it gives CAISESPFEAGVTTEAFF.

The table lists this clone with a count of one. The chain links TRBV29-1 to TRBJ1-2, with a tentative D call TRBD1 (6 bases). Germline V gene data show CDR1 as SQVTM and CDR2 as ANQGSEA. The CDR3 has 12 amino acids. Trimming shortened V by 7 bases and J by 3 bases, and 12 bases separated the two germline ends. The CDR3, as DNA: TGCAGCGCTACACAGGGCCACTATGGCTACACCTTC. It is translated as CSATQGHYGYTF.

This clone was observed a few times. The chain uses TRBV6-8 and TRBJ2-2; 11 bases are a match to TRBD2. The V gene end was trimmed by 7 bases and the J gene end by 4 bases; junction bases not matched to a gene: 8. The CDR3 covers 16 residues. Per the germline V gene, CDR1 is MNHGY and CDR2 is SAAAGT. The CDR3 protein is CASTAGLAVGTGELFF. For the CDR3, the DNA is TGTGCCAGCACAGCGGGACTAGCGGTCGGCACCGGGGAGCTGTTTTTT.

The V and J genes are TRBV19 and TRBJ2-3; D is perhaps TRBD2 (6 bases). The V gene's germline CDR1 is LNHDA and CDR2 SQIVND (reference sequence). CDR3 length: 15 amino acids. Trimming cost V 3 bases and J 1 base, with 11 bases left between them. The CDR3 spells CASSINPGGTDTQYF. As DNA, the CDR3 is TGTGCCAGTAGTATTAACCCGGGAGGCACAGATACGCAGTATTTT.

Many counts were recorded for this clone. The rearrangement links TRBV11-3 to TRBJ2-2, with TRBD2 matching 8 bases. The CDR3 has 16 amino acids. Trimming took 3 bases from V and 5 from J; bases not matched to a gene: 8. Per the germline V gene, CDR1 is SGHNT and CDR2 is YENEEA. The CDR3 DNA follows: TGTGCCAGCAGCTTGGTAAGCGGGAGCTGGACCGGGGAGCTGTTTTTT. This encodes CASSLVSGSWTGELFF.

This clone appeared a few times. This chain connects TRBV28 to TRBJ2-5, with 14 bases identical to TRBD2. This CDR3 region has 16 residues. Looked up from germline, CDR1 is MDHEN and CDR2 is SYDVKM. J lost 5 bases, V lost 4 bases, and 6 bases had no gene match. The DNA of the CDR3 is TGTGCCAGCAGTTCTGGACTAGCGGGAGGAGGGGAGACCCAGTACTTC. Its translation is CASSSGLAGGGETQYF.

This clone is termed medium-sized. V and J are TRBV6-8 and TRBJ1-2; possible D gene TRBD1, 6 bases. CDR3 size: 12 residues. Trimming removed 7 bases at V and 7 bases at J, with 13 bases between. Germline CDR1 reads MNHGY; CDR2 reads SAAAGT. Written as DNA, the CDR3 is TGTGCCAGCAAAAAAACAGGGAGTGGCTACACCTTC. It yields the protein CASKKTGSGYTF.

Only a few counts were recorded for this clone. The V and J genes are TRBV9 and TRBJ2-5; 11 nucleotides agree with TRBD2. Germline V lookup: CDR1 SGDLS, CDR2 YYNGEE. Unmatched junction bases numbered 6, after V lost 3 bases and J lost 2 bases. CDR3 length: 16 residues. CDR3 loop: CASSARLAGTQETQYF. The DNA of the CDR3 is TGTGCCAGCAGCGCCCGACTAGCGGGAACTCAAGAGACCCAGTACTTC.

The V call is TRBV7-4, the J call TRBJ2-1, with D perhaps assigned TRBD1 or TRBD2 (5 bases each). This CDR3 is built from 13 residues. Germline CDR1 is SGHVT and CDR2 is SQSDAQ. The germline V and J ends were trimmed by 5 bases and 4 bases, with 9 bases remaining between them. The CDR3, as DNA: TGTGCCAGCAGCCCGGGACCGTACAATGAGCAGTTCTTC. Translating it yields CASSPGPYNEQFF. The complete variable domain, with remaining parts taken from reference TRBV7-4 and TRBJ2-1, reads GAGVSQSPRYKVAKRGRDVALRCDSISGHVTLYWYRQTLGQGSEVLTYSQSDAQRDKSGRPSGRFSAERPERSVSTLKIQRTEQGDSAVYLCASSPGPYNEQFFGPGTRLTVL.

The rearrangement uses TRBV4-1 and TRBJ2-3; D might be TRBD2 (5 bases). Germline-derived CDR1 and CDR2 are MGHRA and YSYEKL. The V end lost 1 base, the J end lost 2 bases, and 13 bases lay between the germline ends. This CDR3 is built from 16 residues. CDR3 DNA: TGCGCCAGCAGCCAAGGGCGGGCGGTTAACACAGATACGCAGTATTTT. Translation: CASSQGRAVNTDTQYF.